This T cell receptor (beta chain) emerged from a study of cytomegalovirus exposure and HLA in healthy donors. This CDR3 spans 15 amino acids. Germline V gives CDR1 KGHSH, CDR2 LQKENI. The germline V and J ends were trimmed by 1 base and 10 bases, with 14 bases remaining between them. The PCR was carried out with 60 Vbeta primers and 13 Jbeta primers. The data were produced by immunoSEQ multiplex PCR, yet TCRdb's version contains in-frame clones alone and is incomplete. The sample consists of around 150,000 clones, about 64% of them appearing once. The rearrangement uses TRBV18 and TRBJ1-6; D is possibly TRBD1 (6 bases). Sample: PBMCs. The TCR was taken from a woman in her fifties or sixties in good health and CMV-seropositive. CDR3 nucleotide sequence: TGTGCCAGCTCACCACAAGGACAGCATATCTCACCCCTCCACTTT. This gives the protein CASSPQGQHISPLHF.